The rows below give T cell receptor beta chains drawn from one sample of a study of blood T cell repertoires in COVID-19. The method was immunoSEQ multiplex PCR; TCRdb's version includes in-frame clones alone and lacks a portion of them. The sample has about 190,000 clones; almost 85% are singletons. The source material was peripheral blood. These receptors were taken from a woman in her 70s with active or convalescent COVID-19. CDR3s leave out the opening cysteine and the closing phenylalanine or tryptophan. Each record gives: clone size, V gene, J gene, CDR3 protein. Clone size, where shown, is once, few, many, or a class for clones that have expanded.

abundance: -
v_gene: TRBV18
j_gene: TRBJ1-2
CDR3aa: ASSPLLEGIDGYT

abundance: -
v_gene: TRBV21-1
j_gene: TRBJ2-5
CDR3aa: ASKGTDGPYEETQY

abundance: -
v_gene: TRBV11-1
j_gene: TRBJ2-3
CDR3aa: ASSTGVAGVSDTQY

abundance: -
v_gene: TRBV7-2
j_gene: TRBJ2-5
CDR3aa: ASSFPLLIAGAGEETQY

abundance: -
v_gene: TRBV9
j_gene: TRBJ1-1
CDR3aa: ASSPRGQMNTEAF

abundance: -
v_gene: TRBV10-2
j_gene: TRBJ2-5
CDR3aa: ASSESAGRGQETQY

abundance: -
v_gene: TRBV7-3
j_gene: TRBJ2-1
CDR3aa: ASSLSIRSEQF

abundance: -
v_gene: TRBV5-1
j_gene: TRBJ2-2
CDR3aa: ASSLGYSYNTGELF

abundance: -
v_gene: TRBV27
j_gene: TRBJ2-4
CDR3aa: ASSFRGQTKNIQY

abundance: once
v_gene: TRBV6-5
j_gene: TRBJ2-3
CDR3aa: ASSRGRDTQY

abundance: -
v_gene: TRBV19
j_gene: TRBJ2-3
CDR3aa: ASSPRLAGLTDTQY

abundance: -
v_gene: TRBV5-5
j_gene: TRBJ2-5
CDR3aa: ASSRRSAGPLQETQY

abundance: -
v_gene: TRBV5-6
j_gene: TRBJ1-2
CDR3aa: ASSLGGRGARSGYT

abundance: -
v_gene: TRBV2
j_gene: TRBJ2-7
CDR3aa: ASSASPSAVSYEQY

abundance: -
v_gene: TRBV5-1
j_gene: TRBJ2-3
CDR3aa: ASGILGTSTDTQY

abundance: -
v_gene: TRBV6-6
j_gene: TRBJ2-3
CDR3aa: ASMESPAGADTQY

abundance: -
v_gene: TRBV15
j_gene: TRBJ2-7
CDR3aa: ATSRVGSSYEQY

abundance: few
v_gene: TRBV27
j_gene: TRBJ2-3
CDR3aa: ASSPLGGSTDTQY

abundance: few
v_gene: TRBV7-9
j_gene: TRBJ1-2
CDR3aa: ASSPRADRENGYT

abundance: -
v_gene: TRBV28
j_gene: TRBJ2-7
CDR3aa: ASSSAGGKVYEQY

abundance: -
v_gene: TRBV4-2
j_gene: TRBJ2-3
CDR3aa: ASSLSGLAGRTDTQY

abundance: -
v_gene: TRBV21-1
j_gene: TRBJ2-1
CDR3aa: ASSKPGLAVYNEQF